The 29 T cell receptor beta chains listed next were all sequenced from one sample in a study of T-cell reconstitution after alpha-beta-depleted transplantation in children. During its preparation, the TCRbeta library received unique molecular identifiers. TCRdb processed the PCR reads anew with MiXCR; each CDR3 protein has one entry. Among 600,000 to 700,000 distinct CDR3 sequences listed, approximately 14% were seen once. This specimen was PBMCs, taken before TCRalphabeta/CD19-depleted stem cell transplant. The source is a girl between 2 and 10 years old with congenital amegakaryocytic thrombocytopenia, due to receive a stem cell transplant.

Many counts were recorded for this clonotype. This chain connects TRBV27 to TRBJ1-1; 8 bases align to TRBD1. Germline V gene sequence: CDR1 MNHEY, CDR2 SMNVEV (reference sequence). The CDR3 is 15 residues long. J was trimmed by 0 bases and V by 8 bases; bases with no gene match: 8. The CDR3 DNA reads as TGTGCCAGCTTTACTCCAGGGGGCTTGAACACTGAAGCTTTCTTT. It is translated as CASFTPGGLNTEAFF.

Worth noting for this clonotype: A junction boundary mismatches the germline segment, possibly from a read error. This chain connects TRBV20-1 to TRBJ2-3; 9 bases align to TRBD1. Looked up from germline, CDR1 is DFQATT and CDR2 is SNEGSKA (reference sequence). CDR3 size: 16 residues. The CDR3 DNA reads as TGCAGTACTAGCAACAGGGGGCATGCCGACACAGATACGCAGTATTTT. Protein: CSTSNRGHADTDTQYF.

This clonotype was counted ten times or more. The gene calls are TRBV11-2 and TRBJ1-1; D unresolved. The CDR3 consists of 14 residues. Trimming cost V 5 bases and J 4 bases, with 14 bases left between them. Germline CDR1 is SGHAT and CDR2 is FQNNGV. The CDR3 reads CASSPDGVGTEAFF. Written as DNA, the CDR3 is TGTGCCAGCAGCCCAGACGGGGTGGGCACTGAAGCTTTCTTT.

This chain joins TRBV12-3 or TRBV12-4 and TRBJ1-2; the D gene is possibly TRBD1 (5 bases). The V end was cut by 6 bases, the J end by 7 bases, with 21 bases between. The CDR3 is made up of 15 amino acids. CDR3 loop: CASSLRTNRSPGYTF. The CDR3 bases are TGTGCCAGCAGCCTTAGAACGAACAGGTCACCTGGCTACACCTTC.

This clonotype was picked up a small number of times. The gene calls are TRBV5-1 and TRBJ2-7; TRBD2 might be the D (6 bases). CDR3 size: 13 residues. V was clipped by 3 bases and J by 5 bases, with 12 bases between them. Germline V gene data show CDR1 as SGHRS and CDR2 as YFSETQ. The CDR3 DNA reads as TGCGCCAGCAGCTCACCGGGACTTAACGAGCAGTACTTC. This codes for CASSSPGLNEQYF.

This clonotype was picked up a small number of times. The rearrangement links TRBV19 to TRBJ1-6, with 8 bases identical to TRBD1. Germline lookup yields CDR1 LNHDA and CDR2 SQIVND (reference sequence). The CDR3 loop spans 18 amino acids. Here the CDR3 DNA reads TGTCCTGAACAGGGGGAACTCCTAGGGTCGGCCATAAATTCACCCCTCCACTTT. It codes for CPEQGELLGSAINSPLHF.

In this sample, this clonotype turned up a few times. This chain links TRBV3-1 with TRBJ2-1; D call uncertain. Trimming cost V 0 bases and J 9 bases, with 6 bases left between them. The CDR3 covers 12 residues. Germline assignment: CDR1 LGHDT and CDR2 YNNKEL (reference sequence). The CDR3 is CASSQDRGEQFF. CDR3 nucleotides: TGTGCCAGCAGCCAAGATCGCGGTGAGCAGTTCTTC.

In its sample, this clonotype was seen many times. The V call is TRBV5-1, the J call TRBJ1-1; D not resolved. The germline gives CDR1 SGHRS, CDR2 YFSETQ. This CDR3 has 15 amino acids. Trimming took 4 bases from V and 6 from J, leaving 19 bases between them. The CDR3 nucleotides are TGCGCCAGCAGCCAGAAAGGCCCCGGGCCCTCTGAAGCTTTCTTT. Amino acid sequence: CASSQKGPGPSEAFF.

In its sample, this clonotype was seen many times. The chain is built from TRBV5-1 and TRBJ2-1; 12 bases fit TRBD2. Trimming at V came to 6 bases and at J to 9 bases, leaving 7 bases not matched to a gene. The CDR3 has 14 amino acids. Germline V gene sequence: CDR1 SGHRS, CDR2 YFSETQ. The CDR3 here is CASKRTSGTVEQFF. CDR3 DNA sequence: TGCGCCAGCAAAAGGACTAGCGGGACGGTTGAGCAGTTCTTC.

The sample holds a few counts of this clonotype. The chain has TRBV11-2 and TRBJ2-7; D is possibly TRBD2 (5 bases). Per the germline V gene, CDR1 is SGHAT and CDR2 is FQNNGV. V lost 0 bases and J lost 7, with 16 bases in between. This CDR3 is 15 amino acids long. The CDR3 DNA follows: TGTGCCAGCAGCTTAGAGAGGTCTTCCTCGGGGGAGCAGTACTTC. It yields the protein CASSLERSSSGEQYF.

CDR3: CASSLVGLGRGYNEQFF. The DNA for the CDR3 is TGTGCCAGCAGCTTAGTAGGTCTTGGGCGGGGGTACAATGAGCAGTTCTTC. The chain recombines TRBV7-2 with TRBJ2-1; the match to TRBD2 covers 7 bases. Per the germline V gene, CDR1 is SGHTA and CDR2 is FQGNSA. The CDR3 covers 17 residues. V was clipped by 1 base and J by 4 bases; unmatched bases: 10.

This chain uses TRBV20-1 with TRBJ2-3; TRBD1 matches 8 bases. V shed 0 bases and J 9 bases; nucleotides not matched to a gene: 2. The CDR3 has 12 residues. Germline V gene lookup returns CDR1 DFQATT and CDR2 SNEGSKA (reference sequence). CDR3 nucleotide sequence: TGCAGTGCTAGAGACGGGACAGGCACGCAGTATTTT. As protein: CSARDGTGTQYF.

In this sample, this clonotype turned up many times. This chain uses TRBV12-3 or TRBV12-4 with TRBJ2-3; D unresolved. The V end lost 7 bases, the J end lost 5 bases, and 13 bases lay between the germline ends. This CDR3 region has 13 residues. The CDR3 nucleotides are TGTGCCAGCACGCTCCCGTCTCGAGATACGCAGTATTTT. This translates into CASTLPSRDTQYF.

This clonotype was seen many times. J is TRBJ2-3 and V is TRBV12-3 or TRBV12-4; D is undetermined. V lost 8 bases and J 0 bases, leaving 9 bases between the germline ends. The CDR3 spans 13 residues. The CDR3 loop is CASGSFSTDTQYF. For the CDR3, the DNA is TGTGCCAGCGGTTCTTTTAGCACAGATACGCAGTATTTT.

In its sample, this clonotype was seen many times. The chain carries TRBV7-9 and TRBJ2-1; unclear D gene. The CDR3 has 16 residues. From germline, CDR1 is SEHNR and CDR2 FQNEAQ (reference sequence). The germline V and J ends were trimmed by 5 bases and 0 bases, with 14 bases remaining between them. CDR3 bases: TGTGCCAGCAGCAAGACTGGTTATCACTCCTACAATGAGCAGTTCTTC. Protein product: CASSKTGYHSYNEQFF.

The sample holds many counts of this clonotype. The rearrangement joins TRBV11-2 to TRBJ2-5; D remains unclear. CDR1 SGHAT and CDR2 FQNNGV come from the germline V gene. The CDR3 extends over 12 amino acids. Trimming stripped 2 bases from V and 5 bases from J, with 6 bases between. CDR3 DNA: TGTGCCAGCAGCTTACTTCGGGAGACCCAGTACTTC. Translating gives CASSLLRETQYF. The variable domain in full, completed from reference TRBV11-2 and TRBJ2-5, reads EAGVAQSPRYKIIEKRQSVAFWCNPISGHATLYWYQQILGQGPKLLIQFQNNGVVDDSQLPKDRFSAERLKGVDSTLKIQPAKLEDSAVYLCASSLLRETQYFGPGTRLLVL.

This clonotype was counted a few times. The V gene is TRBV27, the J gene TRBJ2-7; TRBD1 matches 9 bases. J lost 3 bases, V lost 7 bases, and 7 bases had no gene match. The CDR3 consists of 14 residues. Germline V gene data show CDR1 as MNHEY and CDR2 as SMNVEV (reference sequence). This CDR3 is CASTGTGTVYEQYF. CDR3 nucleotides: TGTGCCAGCACCGGGACAGGGACGGTCTACGAGCAGTACTTC.

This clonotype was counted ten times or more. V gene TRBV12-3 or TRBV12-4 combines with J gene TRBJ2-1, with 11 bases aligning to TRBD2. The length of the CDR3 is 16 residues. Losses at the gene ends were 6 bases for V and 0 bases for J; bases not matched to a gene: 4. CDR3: CASSSGTSGSYNEQFF. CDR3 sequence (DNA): TGTGCCAGCAGCTCAGGGACTAGCGGCTCCTACAATGAGCAGTTCTTC.

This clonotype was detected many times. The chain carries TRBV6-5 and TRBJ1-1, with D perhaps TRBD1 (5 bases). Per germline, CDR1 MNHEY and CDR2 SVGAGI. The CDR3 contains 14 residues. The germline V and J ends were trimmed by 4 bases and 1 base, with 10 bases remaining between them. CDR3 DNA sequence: TGTGCCAGCAGTTGGGCGGGGGGGAACACTGAAGCTTTCTTT. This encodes CASSWAGGNTEAFF.

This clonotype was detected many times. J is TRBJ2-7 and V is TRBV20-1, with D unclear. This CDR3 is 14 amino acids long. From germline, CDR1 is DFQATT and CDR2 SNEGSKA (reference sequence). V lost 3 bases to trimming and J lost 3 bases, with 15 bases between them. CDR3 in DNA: TGCAGTGCTAGGGCAGGAGTTAGGAACTACGAGCAGTACTTC. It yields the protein CSARAGVRNYEQYF.

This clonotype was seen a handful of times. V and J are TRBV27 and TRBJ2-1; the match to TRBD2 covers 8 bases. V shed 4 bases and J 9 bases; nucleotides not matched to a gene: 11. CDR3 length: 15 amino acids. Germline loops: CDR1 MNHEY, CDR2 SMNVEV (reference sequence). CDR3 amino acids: CASSSGLVGLGEQFF. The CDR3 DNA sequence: TGTGCCAGCAGTTCGGGACTAGTTGGGTTGGGTGAGCAGTTCTTC.

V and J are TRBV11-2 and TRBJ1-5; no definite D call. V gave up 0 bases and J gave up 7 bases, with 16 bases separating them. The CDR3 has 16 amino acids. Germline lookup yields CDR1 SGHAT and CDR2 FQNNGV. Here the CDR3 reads CASSLDSQFADQPQHF. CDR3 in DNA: TGTGCCAGCAGCTTAGATAGCCAGTTCGCGGACCAGCCCCAGCATTTT.

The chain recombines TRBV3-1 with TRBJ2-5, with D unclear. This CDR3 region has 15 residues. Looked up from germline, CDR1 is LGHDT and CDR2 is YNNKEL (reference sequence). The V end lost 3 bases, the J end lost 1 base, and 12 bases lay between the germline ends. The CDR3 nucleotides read TGTGCCAGCAGCCATCGTCGACTGGTCCAAGAGACCCAGTACTTC. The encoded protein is CASSHRRLVQETQYF.

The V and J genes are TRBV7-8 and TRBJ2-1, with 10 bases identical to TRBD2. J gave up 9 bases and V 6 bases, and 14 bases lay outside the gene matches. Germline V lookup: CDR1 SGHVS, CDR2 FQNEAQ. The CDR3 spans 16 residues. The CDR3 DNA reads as TGTGCCAGCAGTAGCCAGGTAGCGGGAGGCCCGGGTGAGCAGTTCTTC. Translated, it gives CASSSQVAGGPGEQFF.

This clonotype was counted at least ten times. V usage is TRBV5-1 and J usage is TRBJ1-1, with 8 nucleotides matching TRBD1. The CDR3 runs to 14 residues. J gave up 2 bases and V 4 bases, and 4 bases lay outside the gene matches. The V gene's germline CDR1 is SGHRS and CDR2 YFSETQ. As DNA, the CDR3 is TGCGCCAGCAGCCTGGACAGGGCTAACACTGAAGCTTTCTTT. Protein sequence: CASSLDRANTEAFF.

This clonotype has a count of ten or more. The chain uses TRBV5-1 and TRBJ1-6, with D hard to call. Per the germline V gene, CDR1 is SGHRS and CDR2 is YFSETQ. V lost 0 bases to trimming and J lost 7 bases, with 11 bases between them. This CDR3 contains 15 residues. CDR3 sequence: CASSLEVGVNSPLHF. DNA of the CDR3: TGCGCCAGCAGCTTGGAGGTGGGAGTCAATTCACCCCTCCACTTT.

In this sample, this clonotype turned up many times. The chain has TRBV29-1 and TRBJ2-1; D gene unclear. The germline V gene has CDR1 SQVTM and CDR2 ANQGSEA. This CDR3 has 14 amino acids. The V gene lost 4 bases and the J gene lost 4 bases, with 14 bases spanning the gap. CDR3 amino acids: CSVAGLPNYNEQFF. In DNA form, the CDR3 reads TGCAGCGTTGCTGGCTTGCCTAATTACAATGAGCAGTTCTTC.

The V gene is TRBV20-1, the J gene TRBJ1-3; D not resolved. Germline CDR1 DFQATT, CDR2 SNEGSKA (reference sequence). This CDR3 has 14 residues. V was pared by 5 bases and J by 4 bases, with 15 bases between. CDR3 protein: CSARRLLSGNTIYF. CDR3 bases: TGCAGTGCTCGTAGGCTGCTCTCGGGAAACACCATATATTTT.

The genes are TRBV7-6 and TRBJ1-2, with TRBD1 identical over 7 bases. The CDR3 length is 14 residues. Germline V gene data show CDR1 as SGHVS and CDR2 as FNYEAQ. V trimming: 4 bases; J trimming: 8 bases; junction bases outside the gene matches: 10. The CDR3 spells CASSSPDRVKGYTF. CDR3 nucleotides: TGTGCCAGCAGCTCGCCCGACAGGGTTAAAGGCTACACCTTC.